This T cell receptor beta chain was observed in a study of T-cell reconstitution after alpha-beta-depleted transplantation in children. Researchers prepared the TCRbeta library using unique molecular identifiers, the study reports. TCRdb reprocessed the PCR reads with MiXCR, giving one entry per CDR3 protein. The sample has more than 200,000 distinct CDR3 sequences; around 9.2% are singletons. Germline lookup yields CDR1 SGHVS and CDR2 FQNEAQ. The CDR3 totals 15 residues. V lost 1 base to trimming and J lost 2 bases; unmatched junction nucleotides: 2. Points on this clonotype: What it recognizes is unknown.

Study observations and caveats: Reportedly, alpha-beta T cells present about two months post-transplant originated from several hundred expanded clones of graft origin. For some patients, TCRbeta diversity was high at day 60 because of recipient T cells and thymic progenitors that survived. The authors attributed T-cell counts and diversity one year after transplant mostly to newly produced T cells.

The sequencing here drew on PBMCs, mostly from graft donor cells, taken 360 days after TCRalphabeta/CD19-depleted stem cell transplant. The sequence was obtained from a male patient aged 2-9 years who had a stem cell transplant for acute myeloid leukemia, so the T cells may come from the graft donor. The chain employs TRBV7-8 and TRBJ1-5, with 7 bases identical to TRBD1. CDR3 amino acids: CASSLGGTGNQPQHF. The CDR3 DNA is TGTGCCAGCAGCTTAGGGGGGACAGGCAATCAGCCCCAGCATTTT.